The following is a TCR beta chain sequence with its context. This clonotype was seen at least ten times. Its antigen is unknown. No clone much larger than this one lies a single base away; base qualities are absent. Hyperthyroidism patients were newly diagnosed, with disease duration under 2 months, and aged 18 to 65 years. Exclusion was applied to patients with uncontrolled infections, other autoimmune diseases, pregnancy or lactation. Diagnoses were established on the basis of clinical symptoms, serum thyroxine and TRAb, thyroid ultrasound, and orbital computed tomography. For progressor patients, blood was drawn at the first diagnosis of hyperthyroidism, before any ophthalmopathy symptoms had appeared. PBMCs were separated from approximately 9.9 ml of fresh peripheral blood using Ficoll-Paque density gradient centrifugation. Patients classed as progressors first received a Graves' hyperthyroidism diagnosis and then went on to develop ophthalmopathy during follow-up. Total RNA was extracted using Trizol reagent, and RNA quality was assessed on an Agilent 2100 Bioanalyzer.

Deletion took 2 bases off V and 6 bases off J, with a span of 13 bases between the germline ends. CDR1 and CDR2 are drawn from the germline V gene: SGHTS, YDEGEE. The CDR3 goes from the cysteine to the phenylalanine over 14 residues. The retained sequence is limited to the CDR3, 42 bases, with the frame set at the first base. The sample belongs to a study of T cells in Graves' hyperthyroidism and ophthalmopathy (dated by TCRdb to between 2018 and 2020). Concerning the study at large: Peripheral blood samples were taken at initial diagnosis, before any treatment was given. A discovery cohort of roughly 96 patients, 43 with Graves' ophthalmopathy and 57 with stable Graves' hyperthyroidism, was used to find distinguishing TCR V-J signatures. An independent validation cohort of around 19 hyperthyroidism patients and roughly 16 patients who later progressed to ophthalmopathy tested prospective prediction of ophthalmopathy. For training and testing, the 100 or so patients in the discovery cohort were randomly divided in a 7:3 ratio. The study also compared thyroid tissue and blood T-cell repertoires from more than five Graves' hyperthyroidism patients. After sampling, hyperthyroidism patients received methimazole starting at 30 mg daily, and ophthalmopathy patients received high-dose intravenous methylprednisolone. According to the paper, TCR Vbeta CDR3 sequencing was carried out on 135 peripheral blood samples, which came from approximately 43 ophthalmopathy, 80 or so hyperthyroidism and approximately 17 progressor patients.

The TCR beta CDR3 regions were amplified from the RNA transcripts. For the first round of RT-PCR on the TCR CDR3, the HTBI primer set was used together with the Qiagen OneStep RT-PCR kit. Libraries were constructed in a second round of multiplex PCR, after which size selection and purification were performed. Paired-end sequencing of the libraries was performed with 100 bp reads on an Illumina HiSeq2000. The original pipeline was this. Raw data were processed with SOAPnuke, discarding reads with adapters, uncalled bases, mean Phred below 15, or no exact constant-primer or identifier match. High-quality paired reads were merged with COPE v1.2.5, and unique nucleotide sequences were defined as clonotypes. MiTCR v1.1 was used to align the clonotypes against IMGT TRBV, TRBD and TRBJ reference segments. The analysis included only V-J combinations with a frequency above 0.0001, which together covered 99.2% of the repertoires. The TCS score was defined as F50 (clonal expansion) divided by E x V (chaos), with BLOSUM62-based TCRdist calculated between CDR3 peptides within each V-J. Welch's t-statistics and random forest reduced roughly 530 V-J features to 13, which were used in a naive Bayes classifier (R e1071). TCRdb reworked the public reads: Q25 trimming with fastp, MiXCR clone assembly, productive beta chains retained. Each CDR3 protein appears once, grouped with its most common genes and DNA. TCRdb's processing, not the study's, gives the V and J calls here. The sample has 690,000 or so distinct CDR3 sequences on record, roughly a sixth of them singletons. 16% of the sample is taken by the ten largest.

Overall study outcomes, separate from this receptor: Sample size was not statistically predetermined, and blinding of investigators to group allocation was not performed. In validation, the model predicted progression to ophthalmopathy with approximately 71% sensitivity and 72% to 85% specificity, a median of 6.5 months before onset. A model built on a 13 V-J signature distinguished ophthalmopathy from stable hyperthyroidism, reaching around 90% sensitivity and 81.08% specificity in cross-validation and 80%/75% in testing. Blood samples also contained most of the expanded thyroid clonotypes (frequency above 0.001), which suggests that blood repertoires may reflect thyroid immune responses.

The receptor was derived from a woman in her fifties or sixties with Graves' hyperthyroidism that later progressed to Graves' ophthalmopathy. The chain uses TRBV5-8 and TRBJ2-3; TRBD2 is a weak D gene call, 5 bases matching. Sequencing input: blood. The sequenced DNA is TGTGCCAGCAGCTTCCCCGGGGTTGCCGATACGCAGTATTTT. It translates to CASSFPGVADTQYF. With the portions outside the CDR3 filled from the reference TRBV5-8 and TRBJ2-3 genes, the complete variable region becomes EAGVTQSPTHLIKTRGQQATLRCSPISGHTSVYWYQQALGLGLQFLLWYDEGEERNRGNFPPRFSGRQFPNYSSELNVNALELEDSALYLCASSFPGVADTQYFGPGTRLTVL.